A single sample gave rise to the 14 T cell receptor beta chains below, sequenced in a study of monozygotic twins with inflammatory bowel disease (dated by TCRdb to the late 2010s). Library construction relied on 5' RACE. TCRdb names Illumina HiSeq 2500 as the instrument used. After the reads were reprocessed by TCRdb, one entry was made per CDR3 protein sequence, with no DNA. The sample's clone listing holds 330,000 or so distinct CDR3 sequences. Together, the top ten hold 2% to 2.5% of the sample. Sequencing was carried out using blood. The receptor set was obtained from a human donor with ulcerative colitis or Crohn's disease, or a healthy co-twin of an affected twin (not recorded which).

This chain joins TRBV6-1 and TRBJ2-7; TCRdb picks TRBD1, but there is no DNA to check that call. The germline gives CDR1 MNHNS, CDR2 SASEGT. The CDR3 is 14 residues long. This CDR3 reads CASSERRGHYEQYF.

The chain has TRBV5-1 and TRBJ2-7; TCRdb outputs TRBD1, but without DNA this stays unchecked. The CDR3 totals 14 residues. CDR1 and CDR2 (germline): SGHRS, YFSETQ. CDR3 protein: CASSRDRGGHEQYF.

J is TRBJ2-5 and V is TRBV5-3; no DNA is available, so the TRBD2 call from TCRdb remains unchecked. TRBV5-3 belongs to the ORF category, with a function that is uncertain. CDR3 size: 15 residues. The CDR3 reads CARRDGLAVRETQYF.

The chain joins TRBV29-1 to TRBJ2-2. The CDR3 loop spans 13 amino acids. The germline V gene has CDR1 SQVTM and CDR2 ANQGSEA. The CDR3 sequence: CSVAGENTGELFF.

The J gene is TRBJ2-6, the V gene TRBV5-1. In germline, CDR1 is SGHRS, CDR2 YFSETQ. CDR3 length: 15 residues. This CDR3 is CASGSVTSGANVLTF.

This chain connects TRBV28 to TRBJ2-2. Germline-derived CDR1 and CDR2 are MDHEN and SYDVKM. The CDR3 totals 13 residues. The CDR3 is CASTESGTGELFF.

V and J are TRBV20-1 and TRBJ2-1; TCRdb calls TRBD2, which cannot be checked without DNA. There are 14 residues in the CDR3. Germline V lookup: CDR1 DFQATT, CDR2 SNEGSKA (reference sequence). Here the CDR3 reads CSATGLAGYNEQFF.

V gene TRBV6-1 combines with J gene TRBJ2-3; TCRdb outputs TRBD2, but without DNA this stays unchecked. Germline V CDR1 and CDR2: MNHNS, SASEGT. The CDR3 contains 15 residues. The CDR3 region is CASSPGGSLTDTQYF.

The CDR3 loop reads CASVGGGRRGYTF. The chain uses TRBV28 and TRBJ1-2; with no DNA, the TCRdb D assignment of TRBD1 cannot be verified. Germline assignment: CDR1 MDHEN and CDR2 SYDVKM. This CDR3 spans 13 amino acids.

CDR3: CASSQGPGGRLSYEQYF. The chain is built from TRBV4-1 and TRBJ2-7; the TRBD2 assignment by TCRdb is unverifiable without DNA. CDR1 MGHRA and CDR2 YSYEKL come from the germline V gene. This CDR3 contains 17 residues.

This sequence joins TRBV5-1 and TRBJ2-2; the TCRdb D gene call, TRBD1, has no DNA to confirm it. The CDR3 spans 14 residues. Germline V gene sequence: CDR1 SGHRS, CDR2 YFSETQ. The CDR3 sequence: CASSPGSGTGELFF.

The rearrangement links TRBV7-9 to TRBJ2-5; TCRdb picks TRBD1, but there is no DNA to check that call. The germline CDR1 and CDR2 sequences are SEHNR and FQNEAQ (reference sequence). This CDR3 is 15 amino acids long. The CDR3 region is CASSSTGVYQETQYF.

This chain connects TRBV4-3 to TRBJ2-2; absent DNA, TCRdb's TRBD1 call cannot be checked. Per the germline V gene, CDR1 is LGHNA and CDR2 is YSLEER. This CDR3 has 15 amino acids. CDR3 protein: CASQRDREGTGELFF.

The chain is built from TRBV2 and TRBJ1-1. This CDR3 has 15 residues. Germline-derived CDR1 and CDR2 are SNHLY and FYNNEI. The CDR3 loop reads CASSATRALNTEAFF.